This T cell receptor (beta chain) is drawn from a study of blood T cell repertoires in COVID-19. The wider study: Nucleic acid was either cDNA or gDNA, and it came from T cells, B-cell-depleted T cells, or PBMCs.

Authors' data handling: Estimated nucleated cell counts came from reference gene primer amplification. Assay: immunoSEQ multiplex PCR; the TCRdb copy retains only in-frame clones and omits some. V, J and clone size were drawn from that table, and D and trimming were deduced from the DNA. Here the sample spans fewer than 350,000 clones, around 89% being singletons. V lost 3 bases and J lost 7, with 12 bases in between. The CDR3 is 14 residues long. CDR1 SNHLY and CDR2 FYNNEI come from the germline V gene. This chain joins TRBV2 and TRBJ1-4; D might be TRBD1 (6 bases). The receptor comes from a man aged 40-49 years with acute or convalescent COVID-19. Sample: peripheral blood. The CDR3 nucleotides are TGTGCCAGCAGTGATAGGACAGCCGCTGAAAAACTGTTTTTT. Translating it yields CASSDRTAAEKLFF.